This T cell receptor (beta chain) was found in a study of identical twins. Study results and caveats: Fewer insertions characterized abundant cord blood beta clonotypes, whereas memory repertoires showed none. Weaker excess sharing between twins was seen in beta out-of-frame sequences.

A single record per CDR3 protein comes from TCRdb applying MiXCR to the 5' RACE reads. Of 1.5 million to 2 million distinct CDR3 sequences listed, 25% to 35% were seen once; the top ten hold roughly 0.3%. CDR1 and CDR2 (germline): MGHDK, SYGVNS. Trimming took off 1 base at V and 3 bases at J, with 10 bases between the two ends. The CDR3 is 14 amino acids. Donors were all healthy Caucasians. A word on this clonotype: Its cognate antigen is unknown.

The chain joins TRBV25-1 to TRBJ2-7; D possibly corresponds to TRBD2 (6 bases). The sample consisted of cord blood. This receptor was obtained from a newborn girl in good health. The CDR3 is CASSEWGDIYEQYF. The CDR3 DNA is TGTGCCAGCAGTGAATGGGGGGATATCTACGAGCAGTACTTC.